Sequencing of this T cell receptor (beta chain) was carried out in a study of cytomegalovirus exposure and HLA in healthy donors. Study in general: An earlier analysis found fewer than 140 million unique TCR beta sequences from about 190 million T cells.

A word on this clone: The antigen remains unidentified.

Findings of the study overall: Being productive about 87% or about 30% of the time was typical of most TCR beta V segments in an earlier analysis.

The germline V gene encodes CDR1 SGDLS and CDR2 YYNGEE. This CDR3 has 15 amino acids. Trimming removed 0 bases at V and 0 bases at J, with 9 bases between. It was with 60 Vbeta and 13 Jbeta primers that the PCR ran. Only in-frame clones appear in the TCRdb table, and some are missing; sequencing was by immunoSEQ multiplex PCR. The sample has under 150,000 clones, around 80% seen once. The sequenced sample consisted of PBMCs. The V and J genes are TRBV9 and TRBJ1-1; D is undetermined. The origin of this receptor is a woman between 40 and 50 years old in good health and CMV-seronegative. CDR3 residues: CASSVDGGLNTEAFF. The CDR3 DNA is TGTGCCAGCAGCGTAGATGGAGGATTGAACACTGAAGCTTTCTTT.